The clone carrying this T cell receptor beta chain occurred many times. The antigen is unknown. Patients aged 18 to 65 had newly diagnosed hyperthyroidism of under 2 months' duration. The data belong to a study of T cells in Graves' hyperthyroidism and ophthalmopathy. About the research overall: The blood sample was taken at first diagnosis, before treatment began.

Trimming removed 7 bases from V and 0 bases from J; junction bases left unmatched: 4. Germline-derived CDR1 and CDR2 are MNHNS and SASEGT. This CDR3 contains 15 residues. The source material, RNA transcripts, was used to amplify TCR beta CDR3 regions. RT-PCR in the first round (using the HTBI primer set) targeted the TCR CDR3. TCRdb re-analysed the multiplex PCR reads in MiXCR, keeping a single row per CDR3 protein. This table holds a few hundred thousand distinct CDR3 sequences, 20% to 25% found once. Study observations and caveats: Blood samples included most of the expanded thyroid clonotypes exceeding 0.001.

The rearrangement joins TRBV6-1 to TRBJ2-1; the match to TRBD2 covers 9 bases. This sequence originates from a man between 50 and 59 years old with Graves' hyperthyroidism. The sequencing sample was made of blood. The CDR3 reads CASKASGNSYNEQFF. CDR3 sequence (DNA): TGTGCCAGCAAAGCTAGCGGGAACTCCTACAATGAGCAGTTCTTC.